A selection of T cell receptor beta chains follows, all from one sample in a study of graft-versus-host responses after intestinal transplantation. The data were produced by immunoSEQ multiplex PCR, yet TCRdb's version contains in-frame clones alone and is incomplete. The table shows 90,000 to 100,000 clones, with roughly 82% occurring only once. The starting material was PBMCs, obtained 255 days after intestinal transplant. The receptors were sampled from a human patient who received an intestinal transplant, so some T cells may come from the graft donor. Both conserved end residues are part of each CDR3. The order of the fields is V gene, J gene, clone size, D gene, CDR3 DNA, CDR3 protein. D genes are given only for firm matches. Clone size is shown for a subset of rows, as once, few, many or a class of expanded clone.

TRBV6-5	TRBJ2-5	NA	NA	TGTGCCAGCAGTTACTCCAGGGCTTTCGGTGGCGAGACCCAGTACTTC	CASSYSRAFGGETQYF
TRBV5-1	TRBJ1-2	NA	NA	TGCGCCAGCAGCTTAACAGAGTTAAAAAGTGGCTACACCTTC	CASSLTELKSGYTF
TRBV7-9	TRBJ2-2	NA	NA	TGTGCCAGCAGCTTCCGGGACGGCTACACCGGGGAGCTGTTTTTT	CASSFRDGYTGELFF
TRBV15	TRBJ1-5	NA	TRBD1	TGTGCCACCAGCGTCGACAGGGTTTTCAGCAATCAGCCCCAGCATTTT	CATSVDRVFSNQPQHF
TRBV18	TRBJ2-2	NA	NA	TGTGCCAGCTCACCAGACTACACCGGGGAGCTGTTTTTT	CASSPDYTGELFF
TRBV27	TRBJ2-1	NA	NA	TGTGCCAGCAGCTCAGGGGGGTCCTACAATGAGCAGTTCTTC	CASSSGGSYNEQFF
TRBV5-1	TRBJ2-7	NA	TRBD2	TGCGCCAGCAGCTTGGCCTTGGCGGGGGGGCCCAACGAGCAGTACTTC	CASSLALAGGPNEQYF
TRBV2	TRBJ1-5	NA	NA	TGTGCCAGCAGTGAATGGTTAGGGCTAAGCAATCAGCCCCAGCATTTT	CASSEWLGLSNQPQHF
TRBV9	TRBJ1-1	NA	TRBD1	TGTGCCAGCAGCGTAGCGACAGGGGTCAACACTGAAGCTTTCTTT	CASSVATGVNTEAFF
TRBV19	TRBJ2-7	NA	NA	TGTGCCAGTAGTATAGGCACAGTCTCTGGCGAGCAGTACTTC	CASSIGTVSGEQYF
TRBV6-1	TRBJ1-2	NA	NA	TGTGCCAGCAGTTATCGGCCACGGGCGGCCGGCTACACCTTC	CASSYRPRAAGYTF
TRBV4-2	TRBJ2-5	NA	NA	TGTGCCAGCAGCCAACCTGACATGGGACAAGAGACCCAGTACTTC	CASSQPDMGQETQYF
TRBV4-2	TRBJ2-3	once	TRBD2	TGTGCCAGCAGCCAAGATCTTGGGACTAGCGGGGGGGTAAAAAGCACAGATACGCAGTATTTT	CASSQDLGTSGGVKSTDTQYF
TRBV5-6	TRBJ2-2	few	NA	TGTGCCAGCAGCTTGGTGCCGGGGCTGAACACCGGGGAGCTGTTTTTT	CASSLVPGLNTGELFF
TRBV25-1	TRBJ1-5	NA	NA	TGTGCCAGCTCGGGGGGTACCGGACTTTTAAATCAGCCCCAGCATTTT	CASSGGTGLLNQPQHF
TRBV5-1	TRBJ1-2	NA	TRBD1	TGCGCCAGCAGGACCGGGACAGGGGCTTCGCGGGGCTATGGCTACACCTTC	CASRTGTGASRGYGYTF
TRBV7-6	TRBJ2-1	NA	NA	TGTGCCAGCAGCTACCAGGACAGTCATGAGCAGTTCTTC	CASSYQDSHEQFF
TRBV7-2	TRBJ2-7	NA	NA	TGTGCCAGCAGCGCACTTCCCGGGACCATTCACGAGCAGTACTTC	CASSALPGTIHEQYF
TRBV11-2	TRBJ2-7	NA	NA	TGTGCCAGCAGCACCCGGGACAGTGCGGGGTACGAGCAGTACTTC	CASSTRDSAGYEQYF
TRBV4-1	TRBJ1-5	NA	NA	TGCGCCAGCAGCCAATCACTGCGGCAGCCCCAGCATTTT	CASSQSLRQPQHF
TRBV7-9	TRBJ2-6	NA	NA	TGTGCCAGCAGCTCTGGGGGTTTCACATCTGGGGCCAACGTCCTGACTTTC	CASSSGGFTSGANVLTF
TRBV6-1	TRBJ2-7	NA	NA	TGTGCCAGCAGGGCTCAGGTCGAGGTGGGCGAGCAGTACTTC	CASRAQVEVGEQYF
TRBV4-3	TRBJ2-2	NA	TRBD2	TGCGCCAGCAGCCAGGTCTTGGCGGGGGGGCTTGGTGGCGGGGAGCTGTTTTTT	CASSQVLAGGLGGGELFF
TRBV28	TRBJ2-7	NA	NA	TGTACCAGCAGTTTAAGGTGGCGGGGAAGATACGAGCAGTACTTC	CTSSLRWRGRYEQYF
TRBV5-6	TRBJ1-1	NA	NA	TGTGCCAGCTCCTACGAAATTAACACTGAAGCTTTCTTT	CASSYEINTEAFF
TRBV2	TRBJ2-7	NA	TRBD1	TGTGCCAGCAGTGTGGCCGGACAGGATTACGAGCAGTACTTC	CASSVAGQDYEQYF
TRBV4-1	TRBJ1-1	NA	NA	TGCGCCAGCAGCCAAGCCTCAGTTCACACTGAAGCTTTCTTT	CASSQASVHTEAFF
TRBV11-3	TRBJ2-7	NA	NA	TGTGCCAGCAGCCAATTCAGGGAGAGCGAGCAGTACTTC	CASSQFRESEQYF
TRBV11-1	TRBJ2-5	once	NA	TGTGCCAGCAGCTTAGTAGTCGCAGGGACCCAGTACTTC	CASSLVVAGTQYF
TRBV10-2	TRBJ2-1	NA	TRBD1	TGCGCCACCAACGCCGGGACAGCTTCCAACCCCCTATACAATGAGCAGTTCTTC	CATNAGTASNPLYNEQFF
TRBV13	TRBJ2-7	NA	NA	TGTGCCAGCAGCTTAGTCGGGAGAGTCCACGAGCAGTACTTC	CASSLVGRVHEQYF
TRBV5-5	TRBJ2-7	NA	NA	TGTGCCAGCAGCTTAACGATCAGGGAACCCAACGAGCAGTACTTC	CASSLTIREPNEQYF
TRBV7-9	TRBJ2-7	NA	TRBD2	TGTGCCAGCAGCTTAGATAAGCGGGGGGACGAGCAGTACTTC	CASSLDKRGDEQYF
TRBV28	TRBJ2-1	NA	NA	TGTGCCAGCAGCCTTGGGTGGGATGAGCAGTTCTTC	CASSLGWDEQFF
TRBV4-2	TRBJ1-3	NA	NA	TGTGCCAGCAGCCAAAGACCAGTCTCTGGAAACACCATATATTTT	CASSQRPVSGNTIYF
TRBV28	TRBJ1-1	NA	TRBD1	TGTGCCAGCAGTACACACCCGGGACAGGGGGCAGGAAGAACTGAAGCTTTCTTT	CASSTHPGQGAGRTEAFF
TRBV19	TRBJ1-3	few	NA	TGTGCCAGTAGTATATTGATAGGTGGAAACACCATATATTTT	CASSILIGGNTIYF
TRBV7-9	TRBJ2-5	NA	TRBD1	TGTGCCAGCAGCTCTTCCACAGGGGGCCAAGAGACCCAGTACTTC	CASSSSTGGQETQYF
TRBV27	TRBJ2-3	NA	TRBD1	TGTGCCAGCAGTTGGGGACAGGGCACAGATACGCAGTATTTT	CASSWGQGTDTQYF
TRBV14	TRBJ2-1	NA	NA	TGTGCCAGCAGCCGCCATCTGACAGCTACTATAAACAATGAGCAGTTCTTC	CASSRHLTATINNEQFF
TRBV27	TRBJ2-3	NA	NA	TGTGCCAGCAGTGGTTCTAGCACAGATACGCAGTATTTT	CASSGSSTDTQYF
TRBV6-1	TRBJ2-1	NA	TRBD2	TGTGCCAGCAGTGGGGAAGCGGGAGGGCCCAATGAGCAGTTCTTC	CASSGEAGGPNEQFF
TRBV7-9	TRBJ1-2	NA	NA	TGTGCCAGCAGCTCCCTTATGGGGGGAGGCTACACCTTC	CASSSLMGGGYTF
TRBV6-1	TRBJ1-2	few	NA	TGTGCCAGCAGAATACAAGACAGTTCCTATGGCTACACCTTC	CASRIQDSSYGYTF
TRBV10-3	TRBJ2-5	NA	NA	TGTGCCATCAGTAGGCGACCGGCAGGGGAGAGAGGAGAGACCCAGTACTTC	CAISRRPAGERGETQYF
TRBV5-1	TRBJ2-1	NA	TRBD1	TGCGCCAGCCGCCAGACAGGGGTTCGGGACAATGAGCAGTTCTTC	CASRQTGVRDNEQFF
TRBV4-1	TRBJ2-7	NA	TRBD1	TGCGCCAGCAGCACCCGGACAGGGGTAGGCTACGAGCAGTACTTC	CASSTRTGVGYEQYF
TRBV5-4	TRBJ2-2	NA	NA	TGTGCCAGCAGCTGGGAAGGGACCGGGGAGCTGTTTTTT	CASSWEGTGELFF
TRBV6-1	TRBJ1-2	NA	NA	TGTGCCAGCTCGCAGGGAACGGGCTATGGCTACACCTTC	CASSQGTGYGYTF
TRBV28	TRBJ2-1	NA	NA	TGTGCCAGCAGTTTGTCAGGGACTGTCCATGAGCAGTTCTTC	CASSLSGTVHEQFF
TRBV19	TRBJ1-1	NA	TRBD1	TGTGCCAGTAGTCTAAGGACAGGGGGCTACACTGAAGCTTTCTTT	CASSLRTGGYTEAFF
TRBV5-1	TRBJ2-5	NA	NA	TGCGCCAGCAGCTCCCACATCGGTGGGGAGACCCAGTACTTC	CASSSHIGGETQYF
TRBV2	TRBJ2-1	NA	NA	TGTGCCAGCAGTGAAACTAGCTTCGGGAATGAGCAGTTCTTC	CASSETSFGNEQFF
TRBV9	TRBJ2-3	NA	NA	TGTGCCAGCAGCGTGTCCCTGAGCGATCGTGGCACAGATACGCAGTATTTT	CASSVSLSDRGTDTQYF
TRBV11-2	TRBJ2-1	NA	TRBD2	TGTGCCACCAGCGGGGGGTCCTATTGGGGTTCCTACAATGAGCAGTTCTTC	CATSGGSYWGSYNEQFF
TRBV6-6	TRBJ2-7	NA	TRBD1	TGTGCCAGCAGTTCCCGGGACAGCTACTACGAGCAGTACTTC	CASSSRDSYYEQYF
TRBV7-2	TRBJ1-5	NA	NA	TGTGCCAGCAGCTTAGCGCCGGCGCGCAATCAGCCCCAGCATTTT	CASSLAPARNQPQHF